This TCR beta chain was retrieved from a study of CD8 T cells in Susac syndrome. The authors reverse transcribed roughly 0.5 to 1 ug RNA with random hexamers. From the immunoSEQ multiplex PCR reads, TCRdb called clonotypes with MiXCR, one entry per CDR3 protein. The sample carries 120,000 or so distinct CDR3 sequences, around 94% recorded once. Sequencing of TCR beta was carried out in blood CD8+ and CD4+ T cells. TEMRA cells were enriched by FACS, while CD8+ and CD4+ T cells were obtained through a negative isolation that was performed magnetically. The germline V and J ends were trimmed by 0 bases and 4 bases, with 9 bases remaining between them. Germline values: CDR1 GTSNPN, CDR2 SVGIG (reference sequence). There are 13 residues in the CDR3.

The clonotype originates from a human donor with multiple sclerosis. The rearrangement links TRBV30 to TRBJ1-1; D uncertain. The sequenced sample was CD4+ T cells from PBMCs. The CDR3 DNA reads TGTGCCTGGAGTGTACGAGGAGGCACTGAAGCTTTCTTT. Protein product: CAWSVRGGTEAFF.